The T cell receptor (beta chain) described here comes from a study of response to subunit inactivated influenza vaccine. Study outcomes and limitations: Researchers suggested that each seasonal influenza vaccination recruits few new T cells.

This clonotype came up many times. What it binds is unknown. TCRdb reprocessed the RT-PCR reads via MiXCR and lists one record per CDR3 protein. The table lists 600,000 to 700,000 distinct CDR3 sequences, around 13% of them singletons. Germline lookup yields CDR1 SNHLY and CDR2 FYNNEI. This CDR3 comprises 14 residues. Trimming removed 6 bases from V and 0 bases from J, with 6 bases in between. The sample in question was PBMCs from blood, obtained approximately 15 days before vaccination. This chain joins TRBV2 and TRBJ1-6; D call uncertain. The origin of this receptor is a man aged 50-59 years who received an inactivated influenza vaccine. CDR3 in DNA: TGTGCCAGCAGCTCGAGCTCCTATAATTCACCCCTCCACTTT. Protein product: CASSSSSYNSPLHF.